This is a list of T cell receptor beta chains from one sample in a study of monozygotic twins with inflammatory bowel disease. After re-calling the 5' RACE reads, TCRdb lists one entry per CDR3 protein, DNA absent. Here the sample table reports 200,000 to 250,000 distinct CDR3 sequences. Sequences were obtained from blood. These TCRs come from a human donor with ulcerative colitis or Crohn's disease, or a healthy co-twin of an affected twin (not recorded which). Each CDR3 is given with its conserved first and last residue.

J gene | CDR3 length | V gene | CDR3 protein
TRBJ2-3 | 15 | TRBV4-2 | CASSQGTGLTDTQYF
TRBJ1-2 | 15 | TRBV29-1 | CSVDGVSHPGYGYTF
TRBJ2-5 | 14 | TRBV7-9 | CASSQGSFQETQYF
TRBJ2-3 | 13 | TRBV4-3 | CASSHVGSDTQYF
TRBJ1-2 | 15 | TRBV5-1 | CASSIDTRTNYGYTF
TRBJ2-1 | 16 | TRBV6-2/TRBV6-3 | CASNNIVAGGIHEQFF
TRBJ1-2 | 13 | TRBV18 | CASSPSREYGYTF
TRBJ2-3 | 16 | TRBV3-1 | CASSPTDRGRLDTQYF
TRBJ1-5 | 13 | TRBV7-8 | CASSLTSNQPQHF
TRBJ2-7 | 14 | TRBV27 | CASSLSWDRAEQYF
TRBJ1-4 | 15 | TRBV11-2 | CASSPRDRRDEKLFF
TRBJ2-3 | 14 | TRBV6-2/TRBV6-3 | CASGVAVSTDTQYF
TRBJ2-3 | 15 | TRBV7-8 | CASSLSGSVTDTQYF
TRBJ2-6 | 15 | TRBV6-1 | CASRAGLSGANVLTF
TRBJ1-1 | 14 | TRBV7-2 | CASSLAGAHAEAFF
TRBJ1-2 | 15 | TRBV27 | CASSLGRGLSYGYTF
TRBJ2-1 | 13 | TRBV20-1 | CSFIGGGLSEQFF
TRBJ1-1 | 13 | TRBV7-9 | CASHVDGPPEAFF
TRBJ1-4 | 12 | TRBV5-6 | CASSDSTEKLFF
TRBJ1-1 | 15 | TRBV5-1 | CASSDGTGTGLEAFF
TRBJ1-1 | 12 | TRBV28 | CASAGRNTEAFF
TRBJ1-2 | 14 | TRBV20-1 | CSARDQTSPISYTF
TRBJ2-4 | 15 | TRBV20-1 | CSARDLRSPWNIQYF
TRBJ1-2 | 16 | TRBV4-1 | CASSPTGQFDSDGYTF
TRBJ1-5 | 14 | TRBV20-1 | CSARIAGGNQPQHF
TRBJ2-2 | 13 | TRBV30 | CAWSVRGTGELFF
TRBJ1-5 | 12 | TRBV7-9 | CASSYTDQPQHF
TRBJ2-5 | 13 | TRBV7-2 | CASSQGNQETQYF
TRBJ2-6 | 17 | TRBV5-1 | CASSLGTGFSGANVLTF
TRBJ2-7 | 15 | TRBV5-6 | CASTQFSGWDYEQYF
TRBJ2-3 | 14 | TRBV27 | CASSFLVGGDTQYF
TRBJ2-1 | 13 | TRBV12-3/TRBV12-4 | CASSPGQYNEQFF
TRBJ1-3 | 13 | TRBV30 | CAWDRGPGNTIYF
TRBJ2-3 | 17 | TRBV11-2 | CASSLELAGGPIDTQYF
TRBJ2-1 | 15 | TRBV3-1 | CASSQSGQGKSEQFF
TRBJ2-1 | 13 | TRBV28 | CASSSAGTNEQFF
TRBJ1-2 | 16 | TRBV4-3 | CASSQGFGGGLYGYTF
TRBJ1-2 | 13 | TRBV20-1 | CSAPLVASYGYTF
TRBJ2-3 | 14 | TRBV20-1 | CSASDGGSTDTQYF
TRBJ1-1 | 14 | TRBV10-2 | CASSRQGVNTEAFF
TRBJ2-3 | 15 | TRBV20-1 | CSARGSGGVSDTQYF
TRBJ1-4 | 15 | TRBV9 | CASSGVQGPDGKLFF
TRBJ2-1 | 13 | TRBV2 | CASSARLAKEQFF
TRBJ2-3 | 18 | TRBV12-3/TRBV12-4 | CASRGRLAGKSSTDTQYF
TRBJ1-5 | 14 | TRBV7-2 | CASSLRSGDQPQHF
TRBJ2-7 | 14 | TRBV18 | CASSITSGSYEQYF
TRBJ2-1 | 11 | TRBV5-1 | CASSPGLEQFF
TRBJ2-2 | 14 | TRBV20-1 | CSARARGNTGELFF